Sequencing of this T cell receptor beta chain was carried out in a study of beta chain features in type 1 diabetes (dated by TCRdb to between 2018 and 2020). Background for the entire study: Mean age, gender distribution, total cell number and subset yield did not differ between patients and healthy donors. Across all samples, around 99 million sorted cells were examined, and cell number per subset correlated strongly with RNA yield. In the study, TCRB repertoires of sorted circulating CD4+ T cell subsets from recently diagnosed type 1 diabetes patients were compared with those of matched healthy donors. Regulatory and stem cell-like memory subsets were obtained from only 8 patients and about eight healthy donors, while naive and central memory subsets were obtained from all 30 or so donors. The paper as a whole reports these results and caveats: Fewer insertions and more nucleotide deletions at VDJ recombination sites were observed in patients with type 1 diabetes, implying thymic rearrangement abnormalities. Shorter templates might have been favored by PCR, but patient and control samples were amplified and corrected together, so both groups would have been affected equally by any skew. In all four CD4+ subsets, TCRB CDR3 length was moderately but significantly shorter in type 1 diabetes patients. Because cDNA rather than genomic DNA was sequenced, highly expressing activated cells could have been over-represented, although no difference in activation and CD3 levels was found between groups. HLA sub-analyses involved small numbers of individuals, so any influence of HLA type on TCRB rearrangement remained unresolved. Naive, central memory and regulatory TCRB repertoires appeared to be more similar among patients than among healthy donors.

The entire isolated RNA was reverse transcribed using the High Capacity cDNA Reverse Transcription Kit, and thus expressed TCRB transcripts were sequenced. Deep immunoSEQ sequencing was applied to naive, central memory and regulatory T cell samples, giving an average of roughly 3.5 million total reads per sample. Sorted cells were lysed in RLT buffer and RNA was extracted with DNase-treated RNeasy Micro or Mini kits, depending on cell number. Each cell subset was processed on its own to prevent cross-contamination, while patient and healthy donor samples were processed together. Using the immunoSEQ multiplex PCR, TCRB sequences were amplified from cDNA into 87-bp fragments spanning the CDR3 region. Sequencing of the amplicons was done on the Illumina HiSeq platform. As for the authors' bioinformatics: PCR bias was computationally corrected using synthetic template baselines, reads within Hamming distance 2 were collapsed, and singletons that could not be merged were discarded. Reads were aligned against IMGT to assign V, D and J genes, CDR3 length and insertions or deletions at six rearrangement sites. Within each subset, clonotype counts were normalized to the number of sorted cells before true diversity and Gini coefficients were calculated with the tcR R package. The overlap coefficient, calculated on TCRB nucleotide sequences, was used to quantify repertoire sharing. Out-of-frame TCRB sequences from naive cells were analyzed as a proxy for the pre-selection repertoire. TCRdb retrieved this table from immuneACCESS and kept in-frame rearrangements only. Not all clones are present; in checked studies, unresolved V genes account for under half, and no reason is known for the remainder. V and J calls and clone size come straight from that table; D and trimming were deduced from the DNA. Present in this sample are 300,000 to 350,000 clones, less than 20% of which were seen just once. The ten biggest clones cover 0.044% of the sample.

Each donor gave one peripheral blood draw, roughly 120 mL on average, collected into heparinised tubes. A BD FACSAria II was used to sort naive, central memory, regulatory and stem cell-like memory CD4+ T cells with a panel that included CD45RO, CCR7, CD25, CD127, CD95 and CD27. A purity above 95% was achieved for all sorted populations. PBMCs were isolated immediately by Lymphoprep density gradient centrifugation and stained directly without culture. So that batch effects would be minimized, each experiment stained and sorted samples in pairs, pairing one healthy donor with one patient. CDR1 and CDR2 (SNHLY, FYNNEI) derive from the germline V gene. Trimming removed 8 bases from V and 4 bases from J; the gene matches leave 2 bases unexplained. The CDR3 goes from the cysteine to the phenylalanine over 12 residues. The retained sequence is limited to the CDR3, 36 bases, with the frame set at the first base.

As to this clone: The target of this receptor is not known. It has no much larger one-base neighbor in the sample; base qualities were not kept.

The TCR comes from a young woman in good health. In this chain, TRBV2 is recombined with TRBJ2-5; 9 central bases correspond to TRBD1. Sequencing was performed on naive CD4+ T cells from blood. The cell subset or site label on this specimen signifies: true naive CD4+ T cells. The nucleotides read TGTGCCAGCTCGGGACAGGGAGAGACCCAGTACTTC. This yields the protein CASSGQGETQYF.